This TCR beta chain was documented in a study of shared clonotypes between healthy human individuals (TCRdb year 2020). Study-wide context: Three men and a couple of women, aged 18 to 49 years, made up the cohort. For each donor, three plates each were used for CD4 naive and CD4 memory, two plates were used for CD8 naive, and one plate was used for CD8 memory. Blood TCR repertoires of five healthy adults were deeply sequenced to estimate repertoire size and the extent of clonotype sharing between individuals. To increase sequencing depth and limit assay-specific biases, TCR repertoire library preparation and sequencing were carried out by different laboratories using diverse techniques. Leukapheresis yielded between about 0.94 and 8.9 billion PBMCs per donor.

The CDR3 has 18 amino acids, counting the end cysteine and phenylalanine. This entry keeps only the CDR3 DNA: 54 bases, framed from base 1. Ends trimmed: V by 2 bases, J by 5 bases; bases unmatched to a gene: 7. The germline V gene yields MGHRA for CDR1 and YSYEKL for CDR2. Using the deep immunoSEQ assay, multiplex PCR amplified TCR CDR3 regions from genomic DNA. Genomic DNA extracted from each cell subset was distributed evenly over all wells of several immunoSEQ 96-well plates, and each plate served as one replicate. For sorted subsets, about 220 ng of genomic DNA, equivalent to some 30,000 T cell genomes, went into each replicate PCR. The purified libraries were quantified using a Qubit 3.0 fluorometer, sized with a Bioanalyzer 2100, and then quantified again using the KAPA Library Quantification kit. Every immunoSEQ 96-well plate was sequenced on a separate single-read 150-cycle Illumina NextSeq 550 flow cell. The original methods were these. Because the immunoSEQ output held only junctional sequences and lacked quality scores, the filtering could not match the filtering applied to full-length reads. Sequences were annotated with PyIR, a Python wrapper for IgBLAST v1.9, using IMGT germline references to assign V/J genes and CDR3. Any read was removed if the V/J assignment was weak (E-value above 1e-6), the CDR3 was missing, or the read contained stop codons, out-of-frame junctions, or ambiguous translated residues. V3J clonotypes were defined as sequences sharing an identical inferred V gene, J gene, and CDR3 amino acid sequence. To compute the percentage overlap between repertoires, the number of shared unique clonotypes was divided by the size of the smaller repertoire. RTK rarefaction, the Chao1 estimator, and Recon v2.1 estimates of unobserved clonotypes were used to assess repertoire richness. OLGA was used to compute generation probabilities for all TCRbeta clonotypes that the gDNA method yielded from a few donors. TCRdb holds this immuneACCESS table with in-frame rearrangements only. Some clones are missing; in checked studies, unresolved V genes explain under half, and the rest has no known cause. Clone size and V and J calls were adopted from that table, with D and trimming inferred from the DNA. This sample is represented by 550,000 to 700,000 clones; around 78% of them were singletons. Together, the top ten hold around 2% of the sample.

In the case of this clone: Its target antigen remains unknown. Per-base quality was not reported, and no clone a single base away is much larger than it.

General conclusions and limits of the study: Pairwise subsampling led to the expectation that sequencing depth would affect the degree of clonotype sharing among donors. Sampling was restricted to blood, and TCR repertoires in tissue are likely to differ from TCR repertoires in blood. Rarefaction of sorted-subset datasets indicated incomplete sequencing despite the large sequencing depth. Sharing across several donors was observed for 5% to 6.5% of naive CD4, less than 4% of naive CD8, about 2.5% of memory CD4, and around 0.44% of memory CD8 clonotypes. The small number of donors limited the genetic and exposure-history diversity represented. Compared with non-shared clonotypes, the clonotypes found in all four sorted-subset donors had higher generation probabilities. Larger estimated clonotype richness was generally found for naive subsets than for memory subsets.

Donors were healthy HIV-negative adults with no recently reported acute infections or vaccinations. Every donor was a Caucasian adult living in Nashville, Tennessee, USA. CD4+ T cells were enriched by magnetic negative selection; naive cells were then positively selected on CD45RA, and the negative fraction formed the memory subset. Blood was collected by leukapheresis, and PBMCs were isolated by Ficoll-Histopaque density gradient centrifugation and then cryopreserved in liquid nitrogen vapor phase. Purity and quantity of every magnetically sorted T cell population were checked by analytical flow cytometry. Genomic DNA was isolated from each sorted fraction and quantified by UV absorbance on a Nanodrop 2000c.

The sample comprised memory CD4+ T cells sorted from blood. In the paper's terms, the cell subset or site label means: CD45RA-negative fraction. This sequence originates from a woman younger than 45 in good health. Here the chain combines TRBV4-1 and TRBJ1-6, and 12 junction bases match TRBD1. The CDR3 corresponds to CASSQSPGQGANNSPLHF. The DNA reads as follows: TGCGCCAGCAGCCAAAGTCCGGGACAGGGGGCTAATAATTCACCCCTCCACTTT.